The rows below give T cell receptor beta chains drawn from one sample of a study of T cells expressing NK-cell markers. TCRdb re-called the 5' RACE reads and shows each CDR3 protein once, DNA omitted. Here the sample table reports 300,000 to 500,000 distinct CDR3 sequences. The sequenced sample consisted of blood T cells: a sorted CD56 or NKG2C T cell subset, CD4+ or CD8+ T cells, or bulk PBMC T cells (not recorded which). These receptors were collected from a woman aged 50 to 65 in good health. CDR3s include the opening cysteine and the closing phenylalanine or tryptophan.

v_call	cdr3_length	j_call	cdr3_aa
TRBV29-1	18	TRBJ2-1	CSVETLDGLATNYNEQFF
TRBV5-1	14	TRBJ2-7	CASSPTDRNYEQYF
TRBV5-1	14	TRBJ1-4	CASSRQGAYEKLFF
TRBV5-1	17	TRBJ2-5	CASSFPVRPGGGETQYF
TRBV4-2	17	TRBJ1-5	CASSQAPGQGGDQPQHF
TRBV5-1	16	TRBJ2-1	CASSPSGLAGSDEQFF
TRBV7-8	14	TRBJ1-1	CASSLREDYTEAFF
TRBV20-1	16	TRBJ2-1	CSASHGTSGLYNEQFF
TRBV12-3/TRBV12-4	16	TRBJ1-4	CASRGSKETTNEKLFF
TRBV30	18	TRBJ1-6	CAWSGGRGRESYNSPLHF
TRBV6-5	15	TRBJ2-7	CASRDRGTLRYEQYF
TRBV20-1	16	TRBJ2-1	CSARDSQDHSPNEQFF
TRBV7-9	17	TRBJ2-1	CASSSLTSGELYNEQFF
TRBV12-3/TRBV12-4	13	TRBJ1-1	CASSLEAPREAFF
TRBV12-3/TRBV12-4	15	TRBJ1-1	CASSFWTGLNTEAFF
TRBV11-3	15	TRBJ2-1	CASSLVLQRGGEQFF
TRBV12-3/TRBV12-4	14	TRBJ1-2	CASSFEGGSYGYTF
TRBV12-3/TRBV12-4	15	TRBJ2-1	CASRAIAGGRGEQFF
TRBV27	13	TRBJ2-7	CASATSGGWEQYF
TRBV7-6	16	TRBJ1-4	CASSLKHPATNEKLFF
TRBV24-1	14	TRBJ2-1	CATSAPTSHNEQFF
TRBV29-1	14	TRBJ1-2	CSVGELGTDYGYTF
TRBV9	18	TRBJ2-3	CASSVLGTSGTSTDTQYF
TRBV11-1	15	TRBJ2-7	CASSPGGQPSYEQYF
TRBV27	14	TRBJ1-5	CASSSPRGNQPQHF
TRBV7-9	15	TRBJ2-2	CASSSGGENTGELFF
TRBV20-1	15	TRBJ2-7	CSASPGPTGRWEQYF
TRBV7-9	14	TRBJ2-7	CASSLAGVVHEQYF
TRBV18	14	TRBJ2-7	CASSPPSSGHEQYF
TRBV24-1	12	TRBJ2-2	CASRTGTGELFF
TRBV12-3/TRBV12-4	15	TRBJ2-2	CASSQIAGEFGELFF
TRBV7-9	13	TRBJ2-1	CASSLTGAEEQFF
TRBV24-1	13	TRBJ2-1	CATSDPEFNEQFF
TRBV6-6	17	TRBJ2-5	CASSYSMGQGAGETQYF
TRBV6-5	14	TRBJ2-7	CASSSDSYSYEQYF
TRBV6-1	13	TRBJ1-1	CASSGGTGLEAFF
TRBV7-2	16	TRBJ1-6	CASSFGVLIYNSPLHF
TRBV27	17	TRBJ2-2	CASADTLRLVGSGELFF
TRBV20-1	16	TRBJ2-2	CSARPPSGRAFGELFF
TRBV7-2	15	TRBJ2-5	CASSSDGDYQETQYF
TRBV12-3/TRBV12-4	12	TRBJ2-1	CASSLARTYQFF